This T cell receptor beta chain was captured in a study of OX40 agonist ivuxolimab in advanced cancers. For the study in its entirety: Ivuxolimab, which targeted the costimulatory receptor OX40 (CD134), was an agonistic, fully human IgG2 monoclonal antibody. Of the roughly 52 dose-escalation patients, hepatocellular carcinoma was present in about 20, melanoma in around 15, renal cell carcinoma in 9 and head and neck cancer in 9. The purpose of peripheral TCRbeta sequencing was to test whether ivuxolimab changed TCR sequence diversity and led to clonal T-cell expansion. The dose-escalation cohort was around 83% male with a mean age of about 54 years, ranging from roughly 23 to 80. Partial responses were achieved by three dose-escalation patients, of whom one had hepatocellular carcinoma and two had cutaneous melanoma. Intravenous ivuxolimab was administered to patients every 2 weeks at six dose levels: 0.01, 0.1, 0.3, 1.5, 3 and 10 mg/kg. The paper covers the monotherapy dose-escalation part of the phase I ivuxolimab trial, which included N ≈ 50 patients. Prior anti-PD-1, anti-PD-L1 or anti-CTLA-4 therapy was permitted, and checkpoint inhibitors had been received by about 36% of dose-escalation patients. Results and caveats for the whole study, not just this receptor: After ivuxolimab, more expanded clones were found on average in CD8+ T cells than in CD4+ T cells. Partial responders in the 0.1-3.0 mg/kg groups had among the lowest normalized peripheral clonal expansion, especially among CD8+ T cells. The antigen specificity of the peripheral T cells that underwent clonal expansion was not determined. Low levels of normalized T-cell clonal expansion were also seen in some patients who did not respond. At doses of 0.1 to 3.0 mg/kg, clonal expansion of both CD4+ and CD8+ T cells in blood was seen between baseline and week 6.

Genomic DNA was isolated from the sorted cells so that the TCRbeta CDR3 region could be sequenced. TCRbeta CDR3 regions were sequenced using the immunoSEQ Assay. TCRdb carries this immuneACCESS record with in-frame sequences only. Its versions omit some clonotypes, under half of them owing to an unresolved V gene in the studies checked, with the rest unexplained. Recorded for this sample are more than 45,000 clones; over 80% of them occurred a single time. In total, the top ten clones hold roughly 1.2% of the sample. CDR1 and CDR2, per the germline V gene, are SGHTA and FQGNSA. The CDR3 starts with the cysteine, ends with the phenylalanine, and has 14 residues. The CDR3 DNA has 42 bases and is translated from base 1. V was cut back by 5 bases and J by 7 bases, leaving a gap of 15 bases between them. This clone was observed a single time. No cognate antigen has been identified for it. Per-base quality was not reported, and no clone a single base away is much larger than it.

The trial excluded patients who had a history of autoimmune disease or were on systemic immunosuppression. Peripheral blood for TCR sequencing was collected from all dose cohorts at baseline, on cycle 4 day 1, and on cycle 7 day 1. Samples were obtained from an open-label, multicenter, first-in-human phase I dose-escalation trial of ivuxolimab. Adults with locally advanced or metastatic melanoma, renal cell carcinoma, hepatocellular carcinoma or head and neck squamous cell carcinoma were enrolled in the trial. Before TCR sequencing, CD4+ T cells and CD8+ T cells were sorted from peripheral blood as separate populations.

This TCR came from an adult with an advanced solid tumor such as melanoma, head and neck, liver or kidney cancer. The chain employs TRBV7-2 and TRBJ1-5, with a weak D call of TRBD1 (5 bases match). The source material was CD4+ or CD8+ T cells sorted from blood, sampled in a trial of the OX40 agonist ivuxolimab. The CDR3 protein: CASSLRVTAQPQHF. The nucleotides are TGTGCCAGCAGCCTCAGGGTTACTGCCCAGCCCCAGCATTTT.